The T cell receptor (beta chain) described here comes from a study of cytomegalovirus exposure and HLA in healthy donors. The PCR ran on 60 Vbeta and 13 Jbeta primers. Clones were read by immunoSEQ multiplex PCR, and TCRdb kept only the in-frame ones, dropping some. The table includes roughly 190,000 clones, around 79% detected once. V gave up 3 bases and J gave up 7 bases, with 18 bases separating them. CDR1 and CDR2 from the germline V gene are SGHTA and FQGNSA. The CDR3 length is 16 residues. Details on this clone: Its target is unknown.

General study findings and limits: TRBV6-2, TRBV6-3 and some other V segments were unresolvable in 87-base-pair reads. Among TCR beta chains of equal frequency, HLA-associated ones were more clonally expanded in a later analysis.

The chain combines TRBV7-2 with TRBJ2-2, with D possibly being TRBD1 (7 bases). The sequencing sample was made of PBMCs. The TCR comes from a woman aged 45-60 years in good health and CMV-seronegative. The CDR3 DNA reads as TGTGCCAGCAGCTTCTCCCCAGGGGGGCAAGGCGGGGAGCTGTTTTTT. This sequence encodes CASSFSPGGQGGELFF.